Sequencing of this T cell receptor beta chain was carried out in a study of blood T cells in healthy people across ages. Regarding the study as a whole: Because donor CMV status was unknown, expanded clonotype changes were possibly confounded.

The germline CDR1 and CDR2 sequences are SEHNR and FQNEAQ (reference sequence). This CDR3 has 15 residues. For the second PCR, which ran for about 7 to 12 cycles, a sample-barcoded 5' primer and a J-beta primer mix were used. Every sample produced at least 3 million CDR3-containing paired-end reads. TCRdb itself ran the 5' RACE reads through MiXCR, one entry per CDR3 protein. The table records fewer than 900,000 distinct CDR3 sequences, about 52% of them present only once. As for this clonotype: The antigen remains unidentified. A much larger clone lies one base from this, so it may be a read error.

Whenever a sample was processed, at least 6.5 million PBMCs were isolated. V usage is TRBV7-9 and J usage is TRBJ2-3; D is undetermined. The sample comprised blood. The TCR comes from an older woman in good health. DNA of the CDR3: TGTGTCAGCAGCCAGCAAACCACGAACACAGATACGCAGTATTTT. Its protein product is CVSSQQTTNTDTQYF.